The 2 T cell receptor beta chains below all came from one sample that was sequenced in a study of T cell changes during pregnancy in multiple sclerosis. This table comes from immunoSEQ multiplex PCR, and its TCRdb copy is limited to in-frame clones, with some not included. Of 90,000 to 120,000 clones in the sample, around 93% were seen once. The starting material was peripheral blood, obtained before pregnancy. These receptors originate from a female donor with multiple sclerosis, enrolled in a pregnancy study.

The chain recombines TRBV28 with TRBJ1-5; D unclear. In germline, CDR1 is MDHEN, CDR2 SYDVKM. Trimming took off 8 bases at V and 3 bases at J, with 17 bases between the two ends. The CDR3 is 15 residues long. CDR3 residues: CASQPEVGNNQPQHF. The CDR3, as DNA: TGTGCCAGCCAACCCGAGGTCGGGAACAATCAGCCCCAGCATTTT.

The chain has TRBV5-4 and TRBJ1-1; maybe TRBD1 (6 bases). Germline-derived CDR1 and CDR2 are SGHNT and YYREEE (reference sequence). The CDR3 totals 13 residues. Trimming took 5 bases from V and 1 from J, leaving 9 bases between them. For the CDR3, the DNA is TGTGCCAGCAGGGGGACACAGAACACTGAAGCTTTCTTT. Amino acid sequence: CASRGTQNTEAFF.